The 24 T cell receptor beta chains presented below share a single source sample, sequenced in a study of blood T cell repertoires in COVID-19. Produced via immunoSEQ multiplex PCR; TCRdb's table is partial and in-frame only. The data contain about 300,000 clones, around 86% of them singletons. Material for sequencing was peripheral blood. The receptors stem from a man in his 70s with acute or convalescent COVID-19.

V gene TRBV19 combines with J gene TRBJ1-5; no definite D call. The CDR3 totals 13 residues. Trimming left V 2 bases short and J 6 bases short, with 8 bases between. Germline V lookup: CDR1 LNHDA, CDR2 SQIVND (reference sequence). The chain's CDR3 is CASSITGIQPQHF. The CDR3 DNA is TGTGCCAGTAGTATAACGGGGATTCAGCCCCAGCATTTT.

The CDR3 reads CASSSTVLYGYTF. The CDR3 bases are TGTGCCAGCAGTTCGACAGTCCTCTATGGCTACACCTTC. The V gene is TRBV28, the J gene TRBJ1-2, with D maybe TRBD1 (5 bases). There are 13 residues in the CDR3. Germline V gene sequence: CDR1 MDHEN, CDR2 SYDVKM. V gave up 4 bases and J gave up 4 bases, with 10 bases separating them.

The gene calls are TRBV10-3 and TRBJ2-7; no firm D call. The V gene lost 4 bases and the J gene lost 1 base, with 2 bases spanning the gap. The CDR3 length is 11 residues. Germline V gene lookup returns CDR1 ENHRY and CDR2 SYGVKD. This chain's CDR3 is CAISASYEQYF. The CDR3 DNA sequence: TGTGCCATCAGTGCTTCCTACGAGCAGTACTTC.

The V call is TRBV11-3, the J call TRBJ2-5, with D tentatively TRBD1 (5 bases). CDR3 size: 14 residues. The germline V gene encodes CDR1 SGHNT and CDR2 YENEEA. Trimming stripped 2 bases from V and 7 bases from J, with 14 bases between. DNA for the CDR3: TGTGCCAGCAGCTTAAGTGGGCAGGGCTCGACCCAGTACTTC. Translating it yields CASSLSGQGSTQYF.

This clone was counted a single time. The chain is built from TRBV7-8 and TRBJ1-5; no clear D. The CDR3 runs 13 residues. CDR1 is SGHVS, CDR2 FQNEAQ, per germline. V shed 0 bases and J shed 5 bases, with 5 bases lying between them. CDR3 sequence (DNA): TGTGCCAGCAGCTTAGCGACTCATCAGCCCCAGCATTTT. Protein product: CASSLATHQPQHF.

This chain links TRBV3-1 (or the pseudogene TRBV3-2) with TRBJ2-3, with 8 bases identical to TRBD2. The CDR3 runs 16 residues. Per germline, CDR1 LGHDT and CDR2 YNNKEL (reference sequence). V gave up 1 base and J gave up 3 bases; unmatched junction bases: 6. The CDR3 region has the DNA TGTGCCAGCAGCCAAGGTAGCGGGGCCCCGACAGATACGCAGTATTTT. Amino acids: CASSQGSGAPTDTQYF.

Turning to this clone: A read error may account for a junction end that differs from germline. This chain links TRBV20-1 with TRBJ1-2; maybe TRBD1 (6 bases). The germline V gene encodes CDR1 DFQATT and CDR2 SNEGSKA (reference sequence). This CDR3 spans 11 amino acids. The CDR3 DNA sequence: TGCAGTGCTTCAGGGGTTTTTACAGAACCTTTC. It is translated as CSASGVFTEPF.

The chain recombines TRBV2 with TRBJ1-2, with D maybe TRBD1 (5 bases). The ends were cut back, 7 bases at V and 4 bases at J, with 16 bases in the middle. Per the germline V gene, CDR1 is SNHLY and CDR2 is FYNNEI. The length of the CDR3 is 14 residues. The CDR3 spells CASTILGRGYGYTF. CDR3 nucleotide sequence: TGTGCCAGCACCATACTGGGGCGCGGCTATGGCTACACCTTC.

The genes are TRBV7-2 and TRBJ2-2; 8 positions match TRBD1. There are 15 residues in the CDR3. After removal of 5 bases from V and 1 base from J, the junction contained 3 bases not matched to a gene. Germline lookup yields CDR1 SGHTA and CDR2 FQGNSA. CDR3 in amino acids: CASSQQGGNTGELFF. CDR3 DNA: TGTGCCAGCAGCCAACAGGGGGGGAACACCGGGGAGCTGTTTTTT.

The rearrangement joins TRBV19 to TRBJ2-6; 7 nucleotides match TRBD1. V shed 6 bases and J 1 base; nucleotides not matched to a gene: 6. Germline values: CDR1 LNHDA, CDR2 SQIVND (reference sequence). The CDR3 consists of 16 residues. CDR3 in amino acids: CASRGGRQSGANVLTF. The CDR3 DNA follows: TGTGCCAGTAGAGGGGGCCGGCAATCTGGGGCCAACGTCCTGACTTTC. Combining the CDR3 with reference TRBV19 and TRBJ2-6 gives the whole variable domain DGGITQSPKYLFRKEGQNVTLSCEQNLNHDAMYWYRQDPGQGLRLIYYSQIVNDFQKGDIAEGYSVSREKKESFPLTVTSAQKNPTAFYLCASRGGRQSGANVLTFGAGSRLTVL.

This chain uses TRBV7-6 with TRBJ1-3; no clear D gene. Trimming pared 5 bases from V and 1 base from J, leaving 3 bases between. In germline, CDR1 is SGHVS, CDR2 FNYEAQ. The CDR3 is 12 amino acids. CDR3 nucleotides: TGTGCCAGCAGCCCTTCTGGAAACACCATATATTTT. This encodes CASSPSGNTIYF.

The V call is TRBV15, the J call TRBJ2-3, with unresolved D. Germline V CDR1 and CDR2: LNHNV, YYDKDF (reference sequence). The CDR3 covers 14 residues. Trimming removed 5 bases from V and 2 bases from J, with 11 bases in between. In DNA form, the CDR3 reads TGTGCCACCAGCCTTGCGCGTGACACAGATACGCAGTATTTT. Translating gives CATSLARDTDTQYF.

The genes are TRBV10-3 and TRBJ2-1; possible D gene TRBD1, 6 bases. The CDR3 is 19 amino acids. The V end was cut by 4 bases, the J end by 0 bases, with 22 bases between. Germline V gene lookup returns CDR1 ENHRY and CDR2 SYGVKD. DNA of the CDR3: TGTGCCATCAGTGTTTACAGGGTTACCCGTTTCCTCTCCTACAATGAGCAGTTCTTC. Protein sequence: CAISVYRVTRFLSYNEQFF.

This clone has just a few counts. The sample holds other DNA sequences that translate to the same CDR3. The chain combines TRBV5-1 with TRBJ2-2; D uncertain. The CDR3 contains 13 residues. Trimming pared 2 bases from V and 1 base from J, leaving 3 bases between. Per the germline V gene, CDR1 is SGHRS and CDR2 is YFSETQ. CDR3 loop: CASSLQNTGELFF. In DNA form, the CDR3 reads TGCGCCAGCAGCTTACAGAACACCGGGGAGCTGTTTTTT.

The CDR3 here is CAISAGAPGELFF. The CDR3 coding sequence is TGTGCCATCAGCGCAGGGGCCCCCGGGGAGCTGTTTTTT. The rearrangement uses TRBV10-3 and TRBJ2-2; TRBD1 is a possible D gene (6 bases). The CDR3 runs 13 residues. The germline CDR1 and CDR2 sequences are ENHRY and SYGVKD. Trimming took off 6 bases at V and 6 bases at J, with 11 bases between the two ends.

This clone was recorded a few times. This chain joins TRBV2 and TRBJ1-6; D is ambiguous. In germline, CDR1 is SNHLY, CDR2 FYNNEI. CDR3 length: 14 residues. Trimming removed 6 bases at V and 8 bases at J, with 14 bases between. This CDR3 reads CASRLLPMDSPLHF. The CDR3 bases are TGTGCCAGCAGACTACTACCAATGGATTCACCCCTCCACTTT.

V usage is TRBV11-2 and J usage is TRBJ1-2; D is unresolved. The germline V gene encodes CDR1 SGHAT and CDR2 FQNNGV. This CDR3 comprises 14 residues. Trimming removed 1 base from V and 4 bases from J, with 10 bases in between. CDR3 sequence (DNA): TGTGCCAGCAGCTTAGTCGCAGGTCCCTATGGCTACACCTTC. Residues: CASSLVAGPYGYTF.

This rearrangement joins TRBV5-1 to TRBJ1-2, with a possible D match to TRBD1 (5 bases). Germline CDR1 and CDR2: SGHRS and YFSETQ. This CDR3 region has 15 residues. Deletions cut 0 bases from V and 7 bases from J, with 16 bases between. This CDR3 reads CASSLDQGGIRGYTF. CDR3 coding DNA: TGCGCCAGCAGCTTGGACCAGGGAGGTATACGTGGCTACACCTTC.

The chain combines TRBV19 with TRBJ2-1, with 7 bases aligning to TRBD2. The trim removed 4 bases at V and 2 bases at J, leaving 5 bases unmatched. Germline CDR1 LNHDA, CDR2 SQIVND (reference sequence). The CDR3 consists of 15 residues. The CDR3 DNA reads TGTGCCAGTAGTAGTCTGGCGGGGGCCTACAATGAGCAGTTCTTC. Its translation: CASSSLAGAYNEQFF.

CDR3 sequence: CASSLRRRGVQETQYF. The CDR3 region has the DNA TGTGCCAGCAGCCTCCGAAGGCGGGGGGTACAAGAGACCCAGTACTTC. This chain connects TRBV7-6 to TRBJ2-5, with TRBD2 matching over 8 bases. Germline CDR1 is SGHVS and CDR2 is FNYEAQ. The CDR3 extends over 16 amino acids. J gave up 2 bases and V 5 bases, and 10 bases lay outside the gene matches.

V and J are TRBV5-1 and TRBJ1-1, with 11 bases matching TRBD1. Per the germline V gene, CDR1 is SGHRS and CDR2 is YFSETQ. This CDR3 has 16 amino acids. The V and J ends lost 3 bases and 2 bases, in that order; junction bases with no gene match: 6. The CDR3 spells CASSYGQGAGNTEAFF. The CDR3 DNA follows: TGCGCCAGCAGCTACGGACAGGGGGCAGGTAACACTGAAGCTTTCTTT.

The rearrangement joins TRBV10-3 to TRBJ1-2, with 7 bases aligning to TRBD1. Trimming at V came to 7 bases and at J to 6 bases, leaving 14 bases not matched to a gene. Looked up from germline, CDR1 is ENHRY and CDR2 is SYGVKD. The CDR3 is made up of 15 amino acids. CDR3 protein: CAITPRGMSTDGYTF. The DNA for the CDR3 is TGTGCCATCACACCCAGGGGGATGAGTACAGATGGCTACACCTTC.

CDR3 amino acids: CASSTPGLAGGDTQYF. Written as DNA, the CDR3 is TGTGCCAGCAGTACCCCGGGACTAGCGGGAGGGGATACGCAGTATTTT. The genes are TRBV6-6 and TRBJ2-3; 16 nucleotides match TRBD2. With 5 bases clipped from V and 6 bases from J, the junction kept 5 bases outside the gene matches. The CDR3 totals 16 residues. Germline CDR1 reads MNHNY; CDR2 reads SVGAGI (reference sequence).

The rearrangement uses TRBV4-3 and TRBJ1-4; no firm D call. CDR3 size: 15 residues. V was cut by 0 bases and J by 5 bases, with 10 bases left in between. Germline loops: CDR1 LGHNA, CDR2 YSLEER. As DNA, the CDR3 is TGCGCCAGCAGCCAAGATGGACTTCTCAATGAAAAACTGTTTTTT. It is translated as CASSQDGLLNEKLFF.